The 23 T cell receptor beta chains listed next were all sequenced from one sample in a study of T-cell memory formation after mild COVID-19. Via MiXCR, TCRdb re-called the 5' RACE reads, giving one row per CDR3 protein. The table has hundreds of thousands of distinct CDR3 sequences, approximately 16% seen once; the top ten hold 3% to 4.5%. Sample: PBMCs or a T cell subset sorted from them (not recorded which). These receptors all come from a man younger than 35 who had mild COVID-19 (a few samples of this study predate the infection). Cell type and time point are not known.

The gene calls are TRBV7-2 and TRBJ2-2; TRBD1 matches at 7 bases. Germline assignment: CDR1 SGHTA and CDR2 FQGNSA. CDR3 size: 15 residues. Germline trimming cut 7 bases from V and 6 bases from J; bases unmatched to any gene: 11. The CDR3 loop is CASILQGPLAGELFF. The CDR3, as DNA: TGTGCCAGCATCCTACAGGGGCCCCTTGCCGGGGAGCTGTTTTTT.

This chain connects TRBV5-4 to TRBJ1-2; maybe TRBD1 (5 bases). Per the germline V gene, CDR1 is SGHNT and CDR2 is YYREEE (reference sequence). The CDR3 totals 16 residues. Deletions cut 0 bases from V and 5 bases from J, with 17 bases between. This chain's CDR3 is CASSLGGEALYYGYTF. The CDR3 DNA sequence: TGTGCCAGCAGCTTGGGAGGGGAGGCCCTCTATTATGGCTACACCTTC.

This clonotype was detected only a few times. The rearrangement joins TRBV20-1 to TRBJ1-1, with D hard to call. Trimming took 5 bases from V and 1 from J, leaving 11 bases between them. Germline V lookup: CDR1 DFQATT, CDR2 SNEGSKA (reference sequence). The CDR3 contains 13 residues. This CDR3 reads CSAPARANTEAFF. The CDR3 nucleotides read TGCAGTGCTCCCGCCCGGGCGAACACTGAAGCTTTCTTT.

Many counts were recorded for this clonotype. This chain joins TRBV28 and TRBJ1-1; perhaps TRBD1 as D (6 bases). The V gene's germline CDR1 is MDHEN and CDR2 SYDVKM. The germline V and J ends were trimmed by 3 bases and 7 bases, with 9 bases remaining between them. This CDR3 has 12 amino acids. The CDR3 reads CASSFSRGEAFF. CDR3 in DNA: TGTGCCAGCAGTTTCTCCAGGGGTGAAGCTTTCTTT. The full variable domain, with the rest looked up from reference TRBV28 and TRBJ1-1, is DVKVTQSSRYLVKRTGEKVFLECVQDMDHENMFWYRQDPGLGLRLIYFSYDVKMKEKGDIPEGYSVSREKKERFSLILESASTNQTSMYLCASSFSRGEAFFGQGTRLTVV.

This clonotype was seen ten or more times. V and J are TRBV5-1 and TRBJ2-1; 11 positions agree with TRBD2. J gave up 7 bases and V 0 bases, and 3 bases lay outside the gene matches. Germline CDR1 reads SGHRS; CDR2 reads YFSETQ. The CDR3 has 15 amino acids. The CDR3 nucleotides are TGCGCCAGCAGCTTGGTAGCGGGGGGGCCGAATGAGCAGTTCTTC. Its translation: CASSLVAGGPNEQFF.

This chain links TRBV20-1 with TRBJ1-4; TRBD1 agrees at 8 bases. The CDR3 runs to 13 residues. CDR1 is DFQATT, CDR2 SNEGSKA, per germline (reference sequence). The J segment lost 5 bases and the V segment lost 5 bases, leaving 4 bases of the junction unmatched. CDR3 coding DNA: TGCAGTGCTTTGACAGGGGAGAATGAAAAACTGTTTTTT. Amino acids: CSALTGENEKLFF.

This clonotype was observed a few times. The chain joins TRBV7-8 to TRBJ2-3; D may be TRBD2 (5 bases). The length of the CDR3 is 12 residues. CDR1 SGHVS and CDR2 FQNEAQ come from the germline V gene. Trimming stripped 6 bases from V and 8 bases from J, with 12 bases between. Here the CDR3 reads CASSQMSGTQYF. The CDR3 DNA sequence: TGTGCCAGCAGTCAAATGAGCGGTACGCAGTATTTT.

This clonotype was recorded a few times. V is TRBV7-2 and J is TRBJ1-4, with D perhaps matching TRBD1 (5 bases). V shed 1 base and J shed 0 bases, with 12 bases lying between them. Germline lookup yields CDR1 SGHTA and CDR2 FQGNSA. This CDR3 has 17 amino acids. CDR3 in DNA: TGTGCCAGCAGCTTAGGTGCCGGGACGGCAACTAATGAAAAACTGTTTTTT. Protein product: CASSLGAGTATNEKLFF.

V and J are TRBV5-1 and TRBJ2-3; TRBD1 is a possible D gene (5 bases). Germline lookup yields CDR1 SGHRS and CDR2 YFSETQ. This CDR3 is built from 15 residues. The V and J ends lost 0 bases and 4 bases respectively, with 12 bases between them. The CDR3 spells CASSLEGHRPDTQYF. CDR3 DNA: TGCGCCAGCAGCTTGGAGGGGCATCGGCCAGATACGCAGTATTTT.

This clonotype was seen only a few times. The CDR3 bases are TGTGCCAGCAGCGCAGGGAACACCGGGGAGCTGTTTTTT. Translated, it gives CASSAGNTGELFF. The chain employs TRBV28 and TRBJ2-2, with unresolved D. Germline-derived CDR1 and CDR2 are MDHEN and SYDVKM. V lost 6 bases to trimming and J lost 1 base, with 6 bases between them. The CDR3 covers 13 residues.

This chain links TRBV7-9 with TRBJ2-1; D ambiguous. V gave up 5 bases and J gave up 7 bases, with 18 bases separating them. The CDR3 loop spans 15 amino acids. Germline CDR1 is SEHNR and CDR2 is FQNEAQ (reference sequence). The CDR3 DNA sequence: TGTGCCAGCAGCGAAACCCCATACCAGGTTAATGAGCAGTTCTTC. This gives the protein CASSETPYQVNEQFF.

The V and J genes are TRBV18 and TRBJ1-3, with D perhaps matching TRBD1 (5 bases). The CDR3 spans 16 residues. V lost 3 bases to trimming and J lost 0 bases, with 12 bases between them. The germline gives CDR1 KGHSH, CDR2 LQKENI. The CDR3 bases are TGTGCCAGCTCACCCGACAGTCCTTTCTCTGGAAACACCATATATTTT. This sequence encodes CASSPDSPFSGNTIYF.

The DNA of the CDR3 is TGTGCCAGCAGGCGGGGGGTGTTCTACAATGAGCAGTTCTTC. It is translated as CASRRGVFYNEQFF. The chain joins TRBV2 to TRBJ2-1; the match to TRBD2 covers 8 bases. The CDR3 contains 14 residues. With V trimmed by 6 bases and J by 3 bases, 4 bases remained unmatched. Germline loops: CDR1 SNHLY, CDR2 FYNNEI.

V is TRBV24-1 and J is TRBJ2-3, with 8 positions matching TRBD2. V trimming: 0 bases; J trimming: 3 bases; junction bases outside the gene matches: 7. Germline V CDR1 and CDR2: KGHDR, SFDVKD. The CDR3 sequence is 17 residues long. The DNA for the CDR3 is TGTGCCACCAGTGATTTGCATGGCGGGGGGACTACAGATACGCAGTATTTT. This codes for CATSDLHGGGTTDTQYF.

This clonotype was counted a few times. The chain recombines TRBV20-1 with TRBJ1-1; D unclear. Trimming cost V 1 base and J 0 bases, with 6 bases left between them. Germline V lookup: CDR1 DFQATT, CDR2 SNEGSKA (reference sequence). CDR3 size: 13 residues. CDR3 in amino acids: CSARAWMNTEAFF. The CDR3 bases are TGCAGTGCTAGAGCGTGGATGAACACTGAAGCTTTCTTT.

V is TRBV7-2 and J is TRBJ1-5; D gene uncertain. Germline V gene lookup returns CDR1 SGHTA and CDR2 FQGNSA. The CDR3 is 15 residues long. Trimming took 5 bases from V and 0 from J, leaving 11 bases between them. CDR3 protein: CASSPGIYSNQPQHF. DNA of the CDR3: TGTGCCAGCAGCCCCGGGATCTATAGCAATCAGCCCCAGCATTTT.

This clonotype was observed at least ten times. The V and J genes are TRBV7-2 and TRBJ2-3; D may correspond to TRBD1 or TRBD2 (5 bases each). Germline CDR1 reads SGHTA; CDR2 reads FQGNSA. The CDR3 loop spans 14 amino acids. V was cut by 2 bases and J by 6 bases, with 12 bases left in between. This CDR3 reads CASSLLGALDTQYF. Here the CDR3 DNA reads TGTGCCAGCAGCTTACTCGGGGCGCTGGATACGCAGTATTTT. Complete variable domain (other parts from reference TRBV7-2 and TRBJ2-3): GAGVSQSPSNKVTEKGKDVELRCDPISGHTALYWYRQSLGQGLEFLIYFQGNSAPDKSGLPSDRFSAERTGGSVSTLTIQRTQQEDSAVYLCASSLLGALDTQYFGPGTRLTVL.

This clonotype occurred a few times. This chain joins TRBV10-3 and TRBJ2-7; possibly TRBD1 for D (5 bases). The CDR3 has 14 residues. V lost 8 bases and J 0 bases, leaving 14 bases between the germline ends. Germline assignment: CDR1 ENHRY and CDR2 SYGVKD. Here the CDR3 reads CAIGQVVSSYEQYF. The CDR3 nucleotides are TGTGCCATCGGACAAGTAGTGAGCTCCTACGAGCAGTACTTC.

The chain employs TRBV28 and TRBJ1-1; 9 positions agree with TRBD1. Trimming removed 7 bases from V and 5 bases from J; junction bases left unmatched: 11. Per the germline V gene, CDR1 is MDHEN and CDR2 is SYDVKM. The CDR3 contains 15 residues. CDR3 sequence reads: CASKRAGQGGTEAFF. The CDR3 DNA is TGTGCCAGCAAAAGGGCGGGACAGGGAGGAACTGAAGCTTTCTTT.

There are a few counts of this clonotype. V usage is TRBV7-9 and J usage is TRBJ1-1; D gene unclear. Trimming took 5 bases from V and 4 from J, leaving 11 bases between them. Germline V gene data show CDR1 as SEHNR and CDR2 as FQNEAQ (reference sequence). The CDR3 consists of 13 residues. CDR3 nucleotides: TGTGCCAGCAGCCCCATGTGGGGCACTGAAGCTTTCTTT. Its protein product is CASSPMWGTEAFF.

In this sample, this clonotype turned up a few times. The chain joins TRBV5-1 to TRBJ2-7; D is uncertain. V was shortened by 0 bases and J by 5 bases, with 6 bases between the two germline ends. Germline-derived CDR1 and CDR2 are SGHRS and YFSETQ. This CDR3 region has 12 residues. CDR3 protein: CASSLGSDEQYF. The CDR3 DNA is TGCGCCAGCAGCTTGGGTTCGGACGAGCAGTACTTC.

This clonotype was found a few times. The CDR3 reads CAIRPSTGRETQYF. CDR3 in DNA: TGTGCCATCAGACCAAGCACGGGAAGGGAGACCCAGTACTTC. This chain links TRBV10-3 with TRBJ2-5; a possible D gene is TRBD2 (5 bases). Trimming cost V 6 bases and J 5 bases, with 16 bases left between them. This CDR3 has 14 residues. In germline, CDR1 is ENHRY, CDR2 SYGVKD.

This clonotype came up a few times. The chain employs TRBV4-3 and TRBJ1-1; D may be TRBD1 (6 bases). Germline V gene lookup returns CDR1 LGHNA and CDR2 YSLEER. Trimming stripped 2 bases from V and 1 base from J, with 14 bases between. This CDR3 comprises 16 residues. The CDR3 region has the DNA TGCGCCAGCAGCCAAACCTCGGGACAAGAGAACACTGAAGCTTTCTTT. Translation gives CASSQTSGQENTEAFF.